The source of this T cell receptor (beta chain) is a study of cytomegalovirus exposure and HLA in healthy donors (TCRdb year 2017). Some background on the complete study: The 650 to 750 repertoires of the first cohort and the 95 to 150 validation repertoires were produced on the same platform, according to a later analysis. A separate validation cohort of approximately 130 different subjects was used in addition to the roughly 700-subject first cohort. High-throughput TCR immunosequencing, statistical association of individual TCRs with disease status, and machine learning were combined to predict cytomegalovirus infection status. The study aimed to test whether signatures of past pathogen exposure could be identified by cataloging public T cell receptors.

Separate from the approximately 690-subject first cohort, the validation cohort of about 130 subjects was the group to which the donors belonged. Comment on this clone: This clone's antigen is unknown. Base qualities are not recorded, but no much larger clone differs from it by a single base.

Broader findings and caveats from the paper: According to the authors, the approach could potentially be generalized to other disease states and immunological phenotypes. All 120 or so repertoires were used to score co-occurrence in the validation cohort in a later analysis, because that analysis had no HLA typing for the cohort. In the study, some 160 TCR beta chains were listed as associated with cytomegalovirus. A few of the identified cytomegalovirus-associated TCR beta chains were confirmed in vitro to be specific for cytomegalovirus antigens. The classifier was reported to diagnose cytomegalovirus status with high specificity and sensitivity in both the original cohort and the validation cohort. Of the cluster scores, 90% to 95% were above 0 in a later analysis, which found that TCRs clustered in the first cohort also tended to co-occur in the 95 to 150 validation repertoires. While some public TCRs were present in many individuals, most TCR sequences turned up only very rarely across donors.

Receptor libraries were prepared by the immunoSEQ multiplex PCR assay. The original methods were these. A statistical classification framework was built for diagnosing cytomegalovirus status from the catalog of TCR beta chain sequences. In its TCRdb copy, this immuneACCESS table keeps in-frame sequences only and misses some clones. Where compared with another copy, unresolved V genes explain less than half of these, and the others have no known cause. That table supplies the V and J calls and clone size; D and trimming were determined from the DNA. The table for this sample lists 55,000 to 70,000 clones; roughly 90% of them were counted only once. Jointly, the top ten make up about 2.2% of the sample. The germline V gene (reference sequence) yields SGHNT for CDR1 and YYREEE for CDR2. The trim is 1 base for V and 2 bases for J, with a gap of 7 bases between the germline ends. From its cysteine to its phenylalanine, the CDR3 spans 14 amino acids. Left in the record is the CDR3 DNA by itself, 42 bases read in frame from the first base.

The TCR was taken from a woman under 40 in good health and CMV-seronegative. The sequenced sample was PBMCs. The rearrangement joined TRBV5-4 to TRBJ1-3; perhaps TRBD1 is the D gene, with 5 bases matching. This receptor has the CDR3 CASSLKGAGNTIYF. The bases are TGTGCCAGCAGCTTGAAAGGGGCTGGAAACACCATATATTTT.